Following are 2 T cell receptor beta chains from one sample sequenced in a study of blood T cell repertoires in COVID-19. The table came from immunoSEQ multiplex PCR; TCRdb's copy has only in-frame clones and leaves some out. This sample has approximately 350,000 clones, with approximately 90% found just once. Specimen: peripheral blood. All receptors derive from a woman between 18 and 30 years old who had recovered from COVID-19.

This chain links TRBV10-3 with TRBJ2-1; a possible D gene is TRBD2 (6 bases). The germline CDR1 and CDR2 sequences are ENHRY and SYGVKD. This CDR3 is built from 18 residues. The CDR3 is CASSVGPGGRRGHNEQFF. Here the CDR3 DNA reads TGTGCATCATCAGTGGGGCCAGGTGGTCGGCGGGGACACAATGAGCAGTTCTTC.

V gene TRBV10-1 combines with J gene TRBJ2-1; D not resolved. In germline, CDR1 is WNHNN, CDR2 SYGVQD (reference sequence). The CDR3 runs to 14 residues. V was trimmed by 2 bases and J by 4 bases, leaving 9 bases between them. The chain's CDR3 is CASSELPDYNEQFF. CDR3 bases: TGCGCCAGCAGTGAGCTCCCAGATTACAATGAGCAGTTCTTC.